The clone carrying this T cell receptor beta chain occurred a few times. Its matching antigen is unknown. The germline V gene has CDR1 SGHDN and CDR2 FVKESK. Trimming took 4 bases from V and 4 from J, leaving 19 bases between them. This CDR3 has 16 amino acids. This sample is drawn from a study of memory CD4+ T cells and cytomegalovirus serostatus. Study results and caveats: About two fifths of the roughly 150 known CMV-associated TCRbeta sequences appeared in CD4+ memory.

The sort gate was single viable CD3+CD4+CD8-CD45RO+ cells for memory CD4+ T cells. Donors' CMV status reflects serum IgG against pp150, pp28, p38, p52. Measured with immunoSEQ multiplex PCR; TCRdb has only the in-frame clones, and not every one. The sample shows around 38,000 clones, 70% to 80% of them seen only once. The TCR was taken from an adult in good health and CMV-seronegative. Sequenced input: memory CD4+ T cells from blood. V usage is TRBV14 and J usage is TRBJ1-2; D is perhaps TRBD1 (6 bases). This chain's CDR3 is CASSPRGGAGPYGYTF. CDR3 sequence (DNA): TGTGCCAGCAGCCCTCGAGGGGGAGCCGGCCCCTATGGCTACACCTTC.